This TCR beta chain was identified during a study of preoperative IRX-2 immunotherapy in early breast cancer. Treatment defined: preoperative locoregional IRX-2 cytokine immunotherapy. Patients received preoperative, locoregional IRX-2 cytokine immunotherapy in a phase Ib study. Produced via immunoSEQ multiplex PCR; TCRdb's table is partial and in-frame only. The data hold about 19,000 clones, with around four fifths observed a single time. V was clipped by 7 bases and J by 0 bases; unmatched bases: 6. Germline V gene lookup returns CDR1 LNHDA and CDR2 SQIVND (reference sequence). This CDR3 is 15 amino acids long.

The sample in question was lymph node tissue, obtained after IRX-2 immunotherapy. The chain employs TRBV19 and TRBJ1-5; 7 nucleotides match TRBD1. The source is a human donor with breast cancer. The CDR3 sequence: CASTGGTISNQPQHF. CDR3 sequence (DNA): TGTGCCAGTACAGGGGGGACGATTAGCAATCAGCCCCAGCATTTT.